These 2 T cell receptor beta chains came from one sample sequenced in a study of OX40 agonist ivuxolimab in advanced cancers. Data came from immunoSEQ multiplex PCR; TCRdb stores just in-frame clones and leaves some out. The table shows some 72,000 clones, with less than 85% occurring only once. Specimen: CD4+ or CD8+ T cells sorted from blood, collected in a trial of the OX40 agonist ivuxolimab. The receptors derive from an adult with an advanced solid tumor such as melanoma, head and neck, liver or kidney cancer.

The J gene is TRBJ2-1, the V gene TRBV5-1; a weak D match, TRBD2 (6 bases). The V gene's germline CDR1 is SGHRS and CDR2 YFSETQ. Trimming removed 2 bases from V and 7 bases from J, with 19 bases in between. The length of the CDR3 is 16 residues. The CDR3: CASSFLWAGRGNEQFF. DNA of the CDR3: TGCGCCAGCAGCTTCCTTTGGGCGGGCCGGGGGAATGAGCAGTTCTTC.

The chain combines TRBV5-4 with TRBJ2-1; a weak D match, TRBD2 (6 bases). Trimming left V 1 base short and J 10 bases short, with 15 bases between. The V gene's germline CDR1 is SGHNT and CDR2 YYREEE (reference sequence). CDR3 length equals 14 residues. CDR3 nucleotide sequence: TGTGCCAGCAGCTTGACGGGACTCCCAACGGAGCAGTTCTTC. It specifies CASSLTGLPTEQFF.